These T cell receptor beta chains were read from a single sample in a study of T cell changes during pregnancy in multiple sclerosis. Clones were read by immunoSEQ multiplex PCR, and TCRdb kept only the in-frame ones, dropping some. The table shows tens of thousands of clones, with more than 75% occurring only once. The input for sequencing was CD4+ T cells from peripheral blood mononuclear cells, taken in the first trimester of pregnancy. The source of these receptors is a female donor with multiple sclerosis, enrolled in a pregnancy study. CDR3s include the opening cysteine and the closing phenylalanine or tryptophan. A D gene is named only where the DNA matches it firmly. Part of the rows lack a size; the others show once, few, many or a class for expanded clones.

V gene,clone size,J gene,D gene,CDR3 DNA,CDR3 protein
TRBV5-6,-,TRBJ2-1,TRBD2,TGTGCCAGCACCGGACTAGCGGGAGGGACCTACAATGAGCAGTTCTTC,CASTGLAGGTYNEQFF
TRBV7-8,-,TRBJ2-7,-,TGTGCCAGCAGCTTATACGGCCGAGCAGGGGGGACCTACGAGCAGTACTTC,CASSLYGRAGGTYEQYF
TRBV20-1,-,TRBJ1-1,-,TGCAGTGCTTTCGGGAACACTGAAGCTTTCTTT,CSAFGNTEAFF
TRBV7-2,-,TRBJ2-7,TRBD2,TGTGCCAGCAGCTTATCGGGACTAGCGGGGGCCTACGAGCAGTACTTC,CASSLSGLAGAYEQYF
TRBV6-6,-,TRBJ2-7,-,TGTGCCAGCAGTTTAGGCGGGTCCTACGAGCAGTACTTC,CASSLGGSYEQYF
TRBV18,-,TRBJ1-5,-,TGTGCCAGCTCACTAAATCCGGGACAAGTAGAGCCCCAGCATTTT,CASSLNPGQVEPQHF
TRBV5-6,few,TRBJ2-3,-,TGTGCCAGCAGCTTGGCAGGGGGGACAGATACGCAGTATTTT,CASSLAGGTDTQYF
TRBV7-3,few,TRBJ1-6,-,TGTGCCAGCAGCCTGCGGATTGAGGGAGCTCCCCTCCACTTT,CASSLRIEGAPLHF
TRBV28,-,TRBJ2-1,TRBD1,TGTGCCAGCAGTTTCAGGGGGCAGGCGGACAATGAGCAGTTCTTC,CASSFRGQADNEQFF
TRBV10-3,-,TRBJ2-2,TRBD1,TGTGCCTCGACACCCGGGACAGCCTACACCGGGGAGCTGTTTTTT,CASTPGTAYTGELFF
TRBV19,-,TRBJ1-2,-,TGTGCCAGTCGGGAGGGCTATGGCTACACCTTC,CASREGYGYTF
TRBV5-8,-,TRBJ1-1,TRBD1,TGTGCCAGCAGCAGGACCAGGGGGACTGAAGCTTTCTTT,CASSRTRGTEAFF
TRBV19,-,TRBJ1-3,-,TGTGCCAGTAGTATGACATGGCTCTCTGGAAACACCATATATTTT,CASSMTWLSGNTIYF
TRBV7-9,-,TRBJ1-2,-,TGTGCCAGCAGCTTAAATATGCTTGGGACTCCTGCGGCGTATGGCTACACCTTC,CASSLNMLGTPAAYGYTF
TRBV28,-,TRBJ2-1,TRBD2,TGTGCCAGCAGCGGGAGCGGGAGTTTCCACAATGAGCAGTTCTTC,CASSGSGSFHNEQFF
TRBV30,once,TRBJ2-3,-,TGTGCCTGGAGGACAGGGACTAGCACAGATACGCAGTATTTT,CAWRTGTSTDTQYF
TRBV30,-,TRBJ1-2,TRBD1,TGTGCCCGTGCCCCCGGGACAGGATATGGCTACACCTTC,CARAPGTGYGYTF
TRBV5-1,once,TRBJ2-3,-,TGCGCCAGCAGAGGAGTACTAGGAACAGATACGCAGTATTTT,CASRGVLGTDTQYF
TRBV19,-,TRBJ1-5,-,TGTGCCAGTAGTATCGAGGGGGGGCGCGGTCAGCCCCAGCATTTT,CASSIEGGRGQPQHF
TRBV11-2,-,TRBJ2-3,TRBD2,TGTGCCAGCAGCTCGATACGGACTAGCGGGGGGGCCGGCACAGATACGCAGTATTTT,CASSSIRTSGGAGTDTQYF
TRBV4-1,medium-sized,TRBJ1-1,-,TGCGCCAGCAGCCCCCGGGAGGGTGGCACTGAAGCTTTCTTT,CASSPREGGTEAFF
TRBV7-9,-,TRBJ2-1,TRBD2,TGTGCCAGCAGCTTAATCACTGGACTAGCGGGAACGGATGAGCAGTTCTTC,CASSLITGLAGTDEQFF
TRBV11-2,-,TRBJ1-4,-,TGTGCCAGCAGCTTTCGTCTAGGTCCTGAAAAACTGTTTTTT,CASSFRLGPEKLFF
TRBV9,-,TRBJ2-1,TRBD2,TGTGCCAGCAGCGTACGGACTAGCGGGACTTACAATGAGCAGTTCTTC,CASSVRTSGTYNEQFF
TRBV7-8,-,TRBJ2-7,-,TGTGCCAGCAGTACCCAAAGGAGTAGGGAGAAATACGAGCAGTACTTC,CASSTQRSREKYEQYF
TRBV7-3,-,TRBJ2-3,-,TGTGCCAGCAGCTTACAGCCGGGAACTGATACGCAGTATTTT,CASSLQPGTDTQYF
TRBV5-4,-,TRBJ2-1,-,TGTGCCAGCAGCACTTCGGTCGGGGGGCCGTATGAGCAGTTCTTC,CASSTSVGGPYEQFF
TRBV5-8,-,TRBJ2-2,TRBD2,TGTGCCAGCAGCCTGACTAGCTCACCCGGGGAGCTGTTTTTT,CASSLTSSPGELFF
TRBV29-1,-,TRBJ2-7,TRBD2,TGCAGCGTACGACTAGCGGGAGACGGCGAGCAGTACTTC,CSVRLAGDGEQYF
TRBV19,few,TRBJ1-5,-,TGTGCCAGTAGTTCCGGGGTGGAAGGGAATCAGCCCCAGCATTTT,CASSSGVEGNQPQHF
TRBV11-2,-,TRBJ2-5,TRBD2,TGTGCCAGCAGCTCGGCTAGCGGGGGAAACTTTCAAGAGACCCAGTACTTC,CASSSASGGNFQETQYF
TRBV19,-,TRBJ2-3,TRBD2,TGTGCCGTACGGACTAGCGGGACCACAGATACGCAGTATTTT,CAVRTSGTTDTQYF
TRBV29-1,once,TRBJ1-1,-,TGCAGCGTTTCCGCGGTTTTGGGCACTGAAGCTTTCTTT,CSVSAVLGTEAFF